Described below is a single T cell receptor (beta chain) sequence and its context. Its target antigen remains unknown. Base qualities are not at hand, and no much larger clone is one base apart. The immunoSEQ Assay was used to immunosequence TCRbeta CDR3 regions from genomic DNA. Prior to high-throughput sequencing, genomic DNA was amplified by bias-controlled multiplex PCR. Regarding the original processing steps: To quantify the absolute abundance of each unique TCRbeta CDR3 region, the sequences were collapsed and filtered. Clonality, defined as 1 minus Pielou's evenness, was calculated using only productive rearrangements. Clones with significantly greater frequencies in on-treatment versus baseline samples were identified using a previously published method. The clones in this table, taken by TCRdb from immuneACCESS, are in-frame only. Not every clone is retained; where verified, under half of the shortfall comes from an unresolved V gene, and the cause of the rest is unknown. V, J and clone size reflect that table, while D and trimming were determined from the DNA. The sample table records around 39,000 clones; around four fifths of these occur just once. The ten largest clones take up around 6% of the sample.

This record comes from a study of sequential checkpoint blockade in melanoma (dated by TCRdb to between 2018 and 2021). For the wider study: In a 1:1 randomization, patients received either first-line nivolumab then ipilimumab (arm A) or ipilimumab then nivolumab (arm B). Maintenance nivolumab came after each of the two trial sequences.

Points the paper makes about the study in general: The response-prediction model combining TCR metrics and mutation burden needs validation in larger, independent patient cohorts.

Compared with germline, V lacks 6 bases and J lacks 8 bases; bases without a gene match: 5. The germline V gene supplies CDR1 WSHSY and CDR2 SAAADI. The CDR3 runs 14 residues from the cysteine to the phenylalanine. Only CDR3 DNA is held: 42 bases, read in frame from base 1. What this sample's treatment or condition label stands for: randomized to nivolumab then ipilimumab (arm A) or the reverse (arm B). Prior DNA-damaging chemotherapy had not been received by any trial patient. On a FACS Aria II flow cytometer, live CD3+CD8+ cells that were negative for CD19 and CD56 were sorted from thawed PBMCs. CheckMate 064, a randomized, open-label phase II trial of sequential checkpoint blockade, was the source of the samples, all of which came from patients with melanoma. Peripheral blood mononuclear cells were collected by leukapheresis, purified with Ficoll-Paque, and frozen in human serum with roughly 9.9% DMSO. Purity of sorted blood CD3+CD8+ cells was verified at >98% immediately after sorting, followed by DNA extraction.

The receptor comes from a human donor with melanoma. The chain joins TRBV10-2 to TRBJ1-6, with 9 junctional bases fitting TRBD1. The sequences come from CD8+ T cells sorted from blood (inferred from file names), collected from a patient given nivolumab and ipilimumab in sequence. The CDR3 has the sequence CASSETGGYSPLHF. The DNA sequence is as follows: TGCGCCAGCAGCGAGACAGGGGGTTATTCACCCCTCCACTTT.